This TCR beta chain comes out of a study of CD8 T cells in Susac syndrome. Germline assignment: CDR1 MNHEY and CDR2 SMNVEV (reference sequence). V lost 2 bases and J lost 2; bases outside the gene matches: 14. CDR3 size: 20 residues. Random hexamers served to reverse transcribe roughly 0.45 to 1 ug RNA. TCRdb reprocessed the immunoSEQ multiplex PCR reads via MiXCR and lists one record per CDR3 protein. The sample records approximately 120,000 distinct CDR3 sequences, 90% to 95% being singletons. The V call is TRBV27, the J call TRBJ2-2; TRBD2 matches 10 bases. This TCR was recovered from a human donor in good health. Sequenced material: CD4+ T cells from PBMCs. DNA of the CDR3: TGTGCCAGCAGTTTAAGGGGGCTAGCGGGAGTTAAAAGAAACACCGGGGAGCTGTTTTTT. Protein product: CASSLRGLAGVKRNTGELFF.